The next 31 T cell receptor beta chains were all read from a single sample in a study of T cell responses to AZD1222 COVID-19 vaccine (dated by TCRdb to the early 2020s). Library prep was done by the immunoSEQ multiplex PCR assay. TCRdb took over this immuneACCESS table, retaining in-frame rearrangements with V and J assigned. Such tables are incomplete; in checked studies, under half of the missing clones stem from an unresolved V gene, and the remainder is unexplained. A total of approximately 120,000 clones appear in this sample, approximately 88% of them only once. 13% of the sample is held by the ten biggest clonotypes. The sample's time point label, in plain terms: baseline before first vaccination. The treatment or condition label on this specimen signifies: meningococcal conjugate vaccine given as trial control. This specimen consisted of peripheral blood, obtained on day 0 of MenACWY control vaccination. The receptors here all came from an adult in good health.

This sequence joins TRBV28 and TRBJ2-1; perhaps TRBD2 as D (5 bases). The V gene lost 2 bases and the J gene lost 6 bases, with 11 bases spanning the gap. CDR1 and CDR2 (germline): MDHEN, SYDVKM. This CDR3 contains 14 residues. CDR3 DNA: TGTGCCAGCAGTTTAAGCCCGGGGAGCAATGAGCAGTTCTTC. Amino acid sequence: CASSLSPGSNEQFF.

The genes are TRBV28 and TRBJ1-5; D is undetermined. The CDR3 sequence is 14 residues long. V gave up 8 bases and J gave up 0 bases, with 11 bases separating them. CDR1 MDHEN and CDR2 SYDVKM come from the germline V gene. CDR3 DNA sequence: TGTGCCAGCGGCGAATACTATAGCAATCAGCCCCAGCATTTT. Translated: CASGEYYSNQPQHF.

The genes are TRBV7-2 and TRBJ2-7; D call uncertain. The V and J ends lost 5 bases and 2 bases respectively, with 10 bases between them. The CDR3 runs to 13 residues. CDR1 is SGHTA, CDR2 FQGNSA, per germline. CDR3 loop: CASSAASPYEQYF. The DNA of the CDR3 is TGTGCCAGCAGCGCCGCCAGTCCCTACGAGCAGTACTTC.

V and J are TRBV28 and TRBJ1-2; 7 bases are a match to TRBD1. Germline V gene sequence: CDR1 MDHEN, CDR2 SYDVKM. The CDR3 loop spans 15 amino acids. Trimming cost V 3 bases and J 4 bases; bases outside gene matches: 8. CDR3 sequence: CASSFPPDRTYGYTF. CDR3 DNA: TGTGCCAGCAGTTTCCCCCCGGACAGGACCTATGGCTACACCTTC.

This clone was observed once. The V and J genes are TRBV7-6 and TRBJ1-6; D gene unclear. In germline, CDR1 is SGHVS, CDR2 FNYEAQ. The CDR3 runs 15 residues. Trimming removed 4 bases at V and 10 bases at J, with 17 bases between. CDR3 amino acids: CASSSRPGYGSPLHF. CDR3 coding DNA: TGTGCCAGCAGCTCCCGGCCGGGTTATGGCTCACCCCTCCACTTT. The full variable domain, in which reference TRBV7-6 and TRBJ1-6 provide the parts outside the CDR3, is GAGVSQSPRYKVTKRGQDVALRCDPISGHVSLYWYRQALGQGPEFLTYFNYEAQQDKSGLPNDRFSAERPEGSISTLTIQRTEQRDSAMYRCASSSRPGYGSPLHFGNGTRLTVT.

This chain uses TRBV28 with TRBJ1-1; possibly TRBD1 for D (6 bases). Germline values: CDR1 MDHEN, CDR2 SYDVKM. V lost 11 bases, J lost 4 bases, and 17 bases lay in between. CDR3 length: 13 amino acids. The CDR3 DNA reads as TGTGCCGGGAGCGGGGGGCAGGGCACTGAAGCTTTCTTT. This encodes CAGSGGQGTEAFF.

The rearrangement uses TRBV3-1 (or the pseudogene TRBV3-2) and TRBJ2-3; TRBD2 aligns across 8 bases. The junction had 5 bases not matched to a gene; V was cut back by 4 bases and J by 2 bases. Germline loops: CDR1 LGHDT, CDR2 YNNKEL (reference sequence). This CDR3 is built from 15 residues. This CDR3 reads CASSPLAGPTDTQYF. The CDR3 nucleotides are TGTGCCAGCAGCCCTCTAGCGGGCCCCACAGATACGCAGTATTTT.

The chain couples TRBV18 to TRBJ1-1; 9 bases agree with TRBD1. V was clipped by 5 bases and J by 1 base; unmatched bases: 2. Germline V lookup: CDR1 KGHSH, CDR2 LQKENI. The CDR3 loop spans 14 amino acids. This CDR3 is CASSTGGQNTEAFF. Written as DNA, the CDR3 is TGTGCCAGCTCAACAGGGGGCCAGAACACTGAAGCTTTCTTT.

V is TRBV12-3 or TRBV12-4 and J is TRBJ1-5; a weak D match, TRBD1 (6 bases). V was pared by 5 bases and J by 5 bases, with 10 bases between. The CDR3 totals 13 residues. Here the CDR3 DNA reads TGTGCCAGCAGTGCTGCAGGGGATCAGCCCCAGCATTTT. Translating it yields CASSAAGDQPQHF.

The chain employs TRBV7-8 and TRBJ2-7; no clear D gene. Germline V CDR1 and CDR2: SGHVS, FQNEAQ. The CDR3 runs to 12 residues. V gave up 5 bases and J gave up 2 bases, with 7 bases separating them. The CDR3 sequence is CASSPRPYEQYF. CDR3 bases: TGTGCCAGCAGCCCCCGACCCTACGAGCAGTACTTC. Looking up the rest from reference TRBV7-8 and TRBJ2-7 gives the full variable domain: GAGVSQSPRYKVAKRGQDVALRCDPISGHVSLFWYQQALGQGPEFLTYFQNEAQLDKSGLPSDRFFAERPEGSVSTLKIQRTQQEDSAVYLCASSPRPYEQYFGPGTRLTVT.

In its sample, this clone was seen once. V is TRBV5-4 and J is TRBJ2-1; TRBD1 matches at 8 bases. Trimming removed 6 bases from V and 9 bases from J; junction bases left unmatched: 11. Germline V lookup: CDR1 SGHNT, CDR2 YYREEE (reference sequence). CDR3 size: 14 residues. For the CDR3, the DNA is TGTGCCAGCATCAAAGGACAGGGAAGTGGTGAGCAGTTCTTC. Amino acids: CASIKGQGSGEQFF.

The chain links TRBV4-2 to TRBJ1-2; D not certain. Germline CDR1 is LGHNA and CDR2 is YNFKEQ. CDR3 length equals 12 residues. V lost 0 bases and J lost 2, with 1 base in between. CDR3: CASSQENYGYTF. The CDR3 DNA reads as TGTGCCAGCAGCCAAGAGAACTATGGCTACACCTTC.

The V call is TRBV28, the J call TRBJ1-3, with 7 bases fitting TRBD1. CDR1 is MDHEN, CDR2 SYDVKM, per germline. J lost 4 bases, V lost 3 bases, and 9 bases had no gene match. This CDR3 is 16 amino acids long. In DNA, the CDR3 is TGTGCCAGCAGTTTCCCCACAGGGGAAATGGGAAACACCATATATTTT. It translates to CASSFPTGEMGNTIYF.

The chain uses TRBV6-1 and TRBJ1-2; 7 bases map to TRBD1. CDR1 is MNHNS and CDR2 is SASEGT in the germline V gene. This CDR3 is built from 15 residues. V shed 1 base and J 10 bases; nucleotides not matched to a gene: 12. The chain's CDR3 is CASSEGVQGGWDYTF. CDR3 nucleotides: TGTGCCAGCAGTGAAGGGGTCCAGGGGGGCTGGGACTACACCTTC.

This sequence joins TRBV30 and TRBJ1-1; D possibly corresponds to TRBD1 (5 bases). Trimming removed 0 bases from V and 2 bases from J, with 16 bases in between. The CDR3 covers 16 residues. The germline gives CDR1 GTSNPN, CDR2 SVGIG (reference sequence). DNA for the CDR3: TGTGCCTGGAGTGTACTCCCCTTAGACAGCAACACTGAAGCTTTCTTT. Amino acids: CAWSVLPLDSNTEAFF.

This clone was recorded only once. The chain links TRBV11-3 to TRBJ2-5; 9 nucleotides agree with TRBD1. This CDR3 spans 15 amino acids. After removal of 5 bases from V and 5 bases from J, the junction contained 9 bases not matched to a gene. Germline CDR1 and CDR2: SGHNT and YENEEA. This CDR3 is CASSDRTGGGETQYF. CDR3 bases: TGTGCCAGCAGCGACCGCACAGGGGGCGGCGAGACCCAGTACTTC.

The chain links TRBV6-4 to TRBJ1-6; tentative D call: TRBD1 (6 bases). Deletions cut 3 bases from V and 9 bases from J, with 12 bases between. This CDR3 contains 14 residues. Germline V gives CDR1 MRHNA, CDR2 SNTAGT. CDR3 amino acids: CASSEEQGGSPLHF. As DNA, the CDR3 is TGTGCCAGCAGTGAGGAACAGGGTGGTTCACCCCTCCACTTT.

The chain recombines TRBV12-3 or TRBV12-4 with TRBJ1-2; D is uncertain. Trimming stripped 1 base from V and 8 bases from J, with 5 bases between. The CDR3 totals 11 residues. CDR3 in DNA: TGTGCCAGCAGTTTAGATAGGGGCTACACCTTC. Protein product: CASSLDRGYTF.

This chain joins TRBV18 and TRBJ1-2; D gene ambiguous. CDR1 and CDR2 (germline): KGHSH, LQKENI. Trimming shortened V by 1 base and J by 2 bases, and 11 bases separated the two germline ends. The CDR3 spans 15 residues. CDR3 residues: CASSPQPGLNYGYTF. In DNA form, the CDR3 reads TGTGCCAGCTCACCACAGCCCGGCTTGAACTATGGCTACACCTTC.

This chain links TRBV12-2 with TRBJ2-7. TRBV12-2 is marked as a pseudogene. The CDR3 has 16 amino acids. The CDR3 protein is CASRLMGGVQLYEQYF. The CDR3 DNA is TGTGCAAGTCGCCTGATGGGGGGCGTGCAGCTCTACGAGCAGTACTTC.

This CDR3 reads CASSLIGGAGETQYF. For the CDR3, the DNA is TGTGCCAGCAGCTTAATAGGGGGCGCGGGAGAGACCCAGTACTTC. This sequence joins TRBV7-9 and TRBJ2-5, with 7 bases matching TRBD1. Trimming at V came to 2 bases and at J to 4 bases, leaving 7 bases not matched to a gene. The CDR3 length is 15 residues. Germline CDR1 is SEHNR and CDR2 is FQNEAQ (reference sequence).

The V and J genes are TRBV20-1 and TRBJ2-5; a weak D match, TRBD2 (6 bases). Trimming left V 7 bases short and J 5 bases short, with 11 bases between. The CDR3 is 11 residues long. From germline, CDR1 is DFQATT and CDR2 SNEGSKA (reference sequence). CDR3 in DNA: TGCAGTGGGGCAGGGAGGGAGACCCAGTACTTC. This codes for CSGAGRETQYF.

The chain combines TRBV19 with TRBJ2-1; TRBD1 agrees at 7 bases. Losses at the gene ends were 8 bases for V and 2 bases for J; bases not matched to a gene: 3. This CDR3 comprises 13 residues. CDR1 is LNHDA, CDR2 SQIVND, per germline (reference sequence). This chain's CDR3 is CASGQEPYNEQFF. DNA for the CDR3: TGTGCCAGTGGACAGGAGCCCTACAATGAGCAGTTCTTC.

V and J are TRBV6-4 and TRBJ2-3, with D possibly TRBD2 on 6 matching bases. The CDR3 runs to 14 residues. The V end lost 3 bases, the J end lost 1 base, and 8 bases lay between the germline ends. Germline loops: CDR1 MRHNA, CDR2 SNTAGT. The CDR3, as DNA: TGTGCCAGCAGTGAAGGCGGGGGCACAGATACGCAGTATTTT. It specifies CASSEGGGTDTQYF.

The chain links TRBV5-1 to TRBJ2-3; no firm D call. From germline, CDR1 is SGHRS and CDR2 YFSETQ. There are 11 residues in the CDR3. V lost 7 bases to trimming and J lost 3 bases, with 6 bases between them. This CDR3 is CASWGTDTQYF. CDR3 coding DNA: TGCGCCAGCTGGGGAACAGATACGCAGTATTTT.

The chain links TRBV19 to TRBJ2-3, with 7 nucleotides matching TRBD2. The CDR3 is made up of 15 amino acids. The germline V gene has CDR1 LNHDA and CDR2 SQIVND (reference sequence). V shed 4 bases, J shed 4 bases, and the junction held 8 bases outside the gene matches. CDR3 sequence reads: CASSSGGVYADTQYF. The CDR3 DNA sequence: TGTGCCAGTAGTAGCGGGGGAGTATACGCAGATACGCAGTATTTT.

The rearrangement links TRBV4-2 to TRBJ1-1; 7 bases line up with TRBD1. V lost 0 bases, J lost 3 bases, and 4 bases stayed unmatched. Per germline, CDR1 LGHNA and CDR2 YNFKEQ. The CDR3 totals 15 residues. CDR3 DNA sequence: TGTGCCAGCAGCCAAGAAGGACAGGTCGACACTGAAGCTTTCTTT. It yields the protein CASSQEGQVDTEAFF.

The V call is TRBV27, the J call TRBJ1-5, with D unresolved. Germline CDR1 and CDR2: MNHEY and SMNVEV (reference sequence). The CDR3 has 14 residues. Deletions cut 2 bases from V and 5 bases from J, with 10 bases between. CDR3 in DNA: TGTGCCAGCAGTTTAAACACTCCTTATCAGCCCCAGCATTTT. Protein: CASSLNTPYQPQHF.

The chain uses TRBV18 and TRBJ1-1; possible D gene TRBD1, 5 bases. Germline V gene lookup returns CDR1 KGHSH and CDR2 LQKENI. The germline V and J ends were trimmed by 6 bases and 1 base, with 12 bases remaining between them. The length of the CDR3 is 14 residues. CDR3 residues: CASSLGGSNTEAFF. CDR3 coding DNA: TGTGCCAGCTCGCTGGGGGGATCGAACACTGAAGCTTTCTTT.

CDR3 sequence: CASSLAGLGVRNTEAFF. The CDR3 DNA is TGCGCCAGCAGCTTGGCCGGGTTGGGGGTGAGGAACACTGAAGCTTTCTTT. The gene calls are TRBV5-1 and TRBJ1-1; TRBD1 might be the D (5 bases). The CDR3 has 17 residues. Deletions cut 0 bases from V and 1 base from J, with 16 bases between. CDR1 is SGHRS and CDR2 is YFSETQ in the germline V gene.

The chain combines TRBV10-3 with TRBJ1-5; tentatively, D is TRBD1 (5 bases). Trimming left V 6 bases short and J 5 bases short, with 11 bases between. CDR1 and CDR2 from the germline V gene are ENHRY and SYGVKD. The CDR3 has 13 amino acids. CDR3 loop: CAISPGTDQPQHF. The CDR3 bases are TGTGCCATCAGCCCCGGGACCGATCAGCCCCAGCATTTT.